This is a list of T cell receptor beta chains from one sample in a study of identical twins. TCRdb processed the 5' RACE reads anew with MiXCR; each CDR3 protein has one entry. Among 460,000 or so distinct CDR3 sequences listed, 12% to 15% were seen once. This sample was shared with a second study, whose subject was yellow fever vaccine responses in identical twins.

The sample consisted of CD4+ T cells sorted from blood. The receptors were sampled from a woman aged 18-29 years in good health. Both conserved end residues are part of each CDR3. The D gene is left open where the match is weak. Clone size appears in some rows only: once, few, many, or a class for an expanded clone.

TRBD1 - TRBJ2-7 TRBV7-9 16 CASSPRGTGEGYEQYF TGTGCCAGCAGCCCTAGAGGGACAGGGGAGGGCTACGAGCAGTACTTC
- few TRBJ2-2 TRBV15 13 CATSRAISGELFF TGTGCCACCAGCAGAGCGATTTCGGGGGAGCTGTTTTTT
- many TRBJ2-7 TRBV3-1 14 CASSPPGPSYEQYF TGTGCCAGCAGCCCCCCGGGTCCCTCCTACGAGCAGTACTTC
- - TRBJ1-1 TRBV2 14 CASSEEGRFTEAFF TGTGCCAGCAGTGAAGAGGGAAGGTTCACTGAAGCTTTCTTT
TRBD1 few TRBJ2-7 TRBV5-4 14 CASSGDRGTYEQYF TGTGCCAGCAGCGGCGACAGGGGAACCTACGAGCAGTACTTC
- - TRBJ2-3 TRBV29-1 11 CSAPGADTQYF TGCAGCGCCCCGGGGGCAGATACGCAGTATTTT
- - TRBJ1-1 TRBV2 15 CASSEALLRHSEAFF TGTGCCAGCAGTGAAGCTCTCCTTCGACATTCTGAAGCTTTCTTT
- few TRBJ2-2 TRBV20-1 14 CSASSGVNTGELFF TGCAGTGCTAGCTCAGGGGTCAACACCGGGGAGCTGTTTTTT
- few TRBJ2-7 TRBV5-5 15 CASSLAGAVTYEQYF TGTGCCAGCAGCTTGGCGGGGGCCGTCACCTACGAGCAGTACTTC
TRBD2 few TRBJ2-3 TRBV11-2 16 CASSPPTSGRADTQYF TGTGCCAGCAGCCCCCCGACTAGCGGGAGGGCAGATACGCAGTATTTT
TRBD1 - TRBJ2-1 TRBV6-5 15 CASSSPGQGAREQFF TGTGCCAGCAGTTCGCCGGGACAGGGGGCGCGGGAGCAGTTCTTC
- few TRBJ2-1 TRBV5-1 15 CASSPPVPGWNEQFF TGCGCCAGCAGCCCCCCTGTACCTGGTTGGAATGAGCAGTTCTTC
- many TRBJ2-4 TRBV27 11 CASSFGSIQYF TGTGCCAGCAGTTTTGGGAGCATTCAGTACTTC
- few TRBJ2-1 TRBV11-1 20 CASSVDWVLRAPISYNEQFF TGTGCCAGCAGCGTCGATTGGGTCTTGAGGGCCCCTATCTCCTACAATGAGCAGTTCTTC
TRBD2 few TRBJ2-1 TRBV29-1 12 CSLGLAGNEQFF TGCAGCCTGGGACTAGCGGGGAATGAGCAGTTCTTC
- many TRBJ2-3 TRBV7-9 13 CASSLEGTDTQYF TGCGCCAGCAGCTTGGAGGGGACAGATACGCAGTATTTT
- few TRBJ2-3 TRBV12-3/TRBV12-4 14 CASKEASGTDTQYF TGTGCCAGCAAGGAAGCTAGCGGCACAGATACGCAGTATTTT
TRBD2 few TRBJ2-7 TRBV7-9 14 CASSISGTSDEQYF TGTGCCAGCAGCATCTCCGGGACTAGCGACGAGCAGTACTTC
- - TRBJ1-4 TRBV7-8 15 CASSFQGATNEKLFF TGTGCCAGCAGCTTCCAGGGTGCAACTAATGAAAAACTGTTTTTT
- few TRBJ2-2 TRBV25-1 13 CASSDQRVGELFF TGTGCCAGCAGTGACCAGCGTGTCGGGGAGCTGTTTTTT
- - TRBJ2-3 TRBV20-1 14 CSARSWGSTDTQYF TGCAGTGCTAGAAGCTGGGGGAGCACAGATACGCAGTATTTT
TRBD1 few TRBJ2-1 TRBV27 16 CASSFRTGISYNEQFF TGTGCCAGCAGTTTCCGGACAGGGATCTCCTACAATGAGCAGTTCTTC
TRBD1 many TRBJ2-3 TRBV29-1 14 CSVTGWTGTDTQYF TGCAGCGTGACAGGGTGGACGGGCACAGATACGCAGTATTTT
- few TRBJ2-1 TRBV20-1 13 CSAMGADVNEQFF TGCAGTGCTATGGGGGCAGACGTAAATGAGCAGTTCTTC
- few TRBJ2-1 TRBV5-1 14 CASSPNPASNEQFF TGCGCCAGCAGCCCCAACCCCGCTAGCAATGAGCAGTTCTTC
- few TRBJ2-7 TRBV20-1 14 CSARAPREGVEQYF TGCAGTGCTAGAGCCCCCCGGGAAGGGGTCGAGCAGTACTTC
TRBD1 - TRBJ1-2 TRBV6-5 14 CASSSLQGAGGYTF TGTGCCAGCAGCTCACTCCAGGGGGCCGGAGGCTACACCTTC
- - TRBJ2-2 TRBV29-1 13 CSASIGGTGELFF TGCAGCGCCTCCATCGGGGGCACCGGGGAGCTGTTTTTT
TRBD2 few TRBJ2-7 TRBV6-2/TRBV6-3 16 CASSSGTSGRLREQYF TGTGCCAGCAGTTCTGGGACTAGCGGGAGGTTGCGCGAGCAGTACTTC
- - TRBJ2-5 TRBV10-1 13 CASSDAVPETQYF TGCGCCAGCAGTGATGCGGTCCCGGAGACCCAGTACTTC
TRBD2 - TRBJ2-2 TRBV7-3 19 CASSLTKGLAGANTGELFF TGTGCCAGCAGCTTAACGAAGGGACTAGCGGGGGCGAACACCGGGGAGCTGTTTTTT
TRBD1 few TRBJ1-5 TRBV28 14 CASSTPTGGQPQHF TGTGCCAGCAGTACGCCGACAGGGGGTCAGCCCCAGCATTTT
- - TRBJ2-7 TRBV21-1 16 CASSKGTGGWFGEQYF TGTGCCAGCAGCAAAGGAACCGGGGGCTGGTTTGGGGAGCAGTACTTC
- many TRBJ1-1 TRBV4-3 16 CASSQVRAGGNTEAFF TGCGCCAGCAGCCAAGTAAGGGCCGGGGGAAACACTGAAGCTTTCTTT
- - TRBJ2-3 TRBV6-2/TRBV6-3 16 CASSYSNLLRTDTQYF TGTGCCAGCAGTTACTCGAATCTACTTCGCACAGATACGCAGTATTTT
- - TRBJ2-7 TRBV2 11 CASSEVFEQYF TGTGCCAGCAGTGAAGTGTTCGAGCAGTACTTC
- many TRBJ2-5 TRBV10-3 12 CAISVSGETQYF TGTGCCATCAGTGTTTCGGGGGAGACCCAGTACTTC
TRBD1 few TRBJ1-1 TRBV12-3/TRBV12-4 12 CASRPGQDKAFF TGTGCCAGCAGACCCGGACAGGACAAAGCTTTCTTT
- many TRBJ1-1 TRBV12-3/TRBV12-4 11 CASSLRSEAFF TGTGCCAGCAGTTTGAGGTCAGAAGCTTTCTTT
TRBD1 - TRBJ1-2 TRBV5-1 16 CASSPGTGPTFYGYTF TGCGCCAGCAGCCCGGGGACAGGCCCCACATTCTATGGCTACACCTTC
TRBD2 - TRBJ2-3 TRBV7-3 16 CASSLTSGGLGDTQYF TGTGCCAGCAGCTTAACGTCGGGGGGTTTAGGAGATACGCAGTATTTT
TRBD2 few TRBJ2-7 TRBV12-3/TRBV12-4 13 CASRRPQSGAQYF TGTGCCAGCAGGCGCCCCCAGAGCGGGGCTCAGTACTTC
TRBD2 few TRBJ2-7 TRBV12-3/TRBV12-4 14 CASSLAGGRREQYF TGTGCCAGCAGTCTAGCGGGGGGGCGTCGGGAGCAGTACTTC
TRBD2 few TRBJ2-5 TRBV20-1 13 CSAIAGGLVTQYF TGCAGTGCTATAGCGGGGGGGCTTGTGACCCAGTACTTC
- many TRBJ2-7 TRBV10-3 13 CAISEIRSYEQYF TGTGCCATCAGTGAGATCAGATCCTACGAGCAGTACTTC
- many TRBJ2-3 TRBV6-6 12 CASTPGTDTQYF TGTGCCAGCACTCCAGGAACGGATACGCAGTATTTT
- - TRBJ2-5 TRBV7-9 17 CASSSFGPKELQETQYF TGTGCCAGCAGCTCGTTTGGACCAAAGGAGCTCCAAGAGACCCAGTACTTC
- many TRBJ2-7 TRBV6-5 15 CASSYSYGETYEQYF TGTGCCAGCAGTTACTCATATGGGGAAACCTACGAGCAGTACTTC
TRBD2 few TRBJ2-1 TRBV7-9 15 CASSPLAGGPHEQFF TGTGCCAGCAGCCCCCTAGCGGGAGGGCCCCATGAGCAGTTCTTC
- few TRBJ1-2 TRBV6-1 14 CASTLTRIDYGYTF TGTGCCAGCACCCTGACACGTATCGACTATGGCTACACCTTC
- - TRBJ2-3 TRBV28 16 CASSLGYGGETDTQYF TGTGCCAGCAGTTTAGGGTATGGTGGGGAGACAGATACGCAGTATTTT
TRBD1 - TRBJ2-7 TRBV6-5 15 CASSYSTGTAYEQYF TGTGCCAGCAGTTACTCGACCGGGACAGCCTACGAGCAGTACTTC
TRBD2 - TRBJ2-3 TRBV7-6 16 CASSLGGSGGTDTQYF TGTGCCAGCAGCTTAGGGGGTAGCGGGGGCACAGATACGCAGTATTTT
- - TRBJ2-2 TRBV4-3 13 CASSQTGQRELFF TGCGCCAGCAGCCAAACCGGGCAGAGGGAGCTGTTTTTT
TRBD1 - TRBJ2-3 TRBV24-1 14 CATSDPGTGNTQYF TGTGCCACCAGTGACCCCGGGACAGGCAATACGCAGTATTTT
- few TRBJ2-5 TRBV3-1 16 CASSQEFVGATSRQYF TGTGCCAGCAGCCAAGAATTTGTGGGAGCCACGTCTCGCCAGTACTTC
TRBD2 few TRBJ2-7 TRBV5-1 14 CASTLAGTSYEQYF TGCGCCAGCACCTTAGCGGGAACCTCCTACGAGCAGTACTTC